A selection of T cell receptor beta chains follows, all from one sample in a study of metastatic and nonmetastatic thyroid tumors. Via MiXCR, TCRdb re-called the PCR reads. The table shows around 20,000 clones, with about 31% occurring only once. Sequenced material: adjacent normal tissue. These receptors all come from a female donor with papillary thyroid cancer or a benign thyroid nodule (not recorded which). Some clones in this sample may be carry-over from other donors' samples. Both conserved end residues are trimmed from each CDR3. Size tells how often a clone was seen (once, few, many) or the class of an expanded clone, and some rows leave it out.

abundance	j_gene	v_gene	CDR3aa
few	TRBJ1-5	TRBV6-1	ASRGIGNQPQH
once	TRBJ1-2	TRBV13	ASSSRTGGQIYGYT
-	TRBJ2-1	TRBV20-1	SARLGQAAYNEQF
many	TRBJ2-2	TRBV5-8	ATSWDTGELF
many	TRBJ2-4	TRBV5-1	ASSPTTGGNIQY
few	TRBJ2-7	TRBV19	ATTSGRTGEQY
once	TRBJ2-1	TRBV11-2	ASSLGATSLPFYNEQF
-	TRBJ2-7	TRBV7-3	ASSHGTGLGEQY
-	TRBJ2-1	TRBV9	ASSVGTSGYNEQF
few	TRBJ2-1	TRBV15	ATSRGTSGSFGNEQF
-	TRBJ2-1	TRBV30	AWSGCVQPNEQF
-	TRBJ1-1	TRBV20-1	SAPVGGWYTEAF
many	TRBJ2-5	TRBV7-9	ASRRTPQKTQY
-	TRBJ1-2	TRBV19	ASKDQQSNYGYT
-	TRBJ2-1	TRBV3-1	ASSQDDAGRYNEQF
few	TRBJ2-1	TRBV28	ASSPPSGTGFANEQF
-	TRBJ2-7	TRBV6-5	ASSYSTVYEQY
many	TRBJ2-2	TRBV18	ASSPLGNTGELF
-	TRBJ2-7	TRBV15	ATSRERVGTGLEQY
medium-sized	TRBJ2-7	TRBV6-1	ASLEAGGAYEQY
-	TRBJ2-1	TRBV5-1	ASRTRSDEQF
-	TRBJ2-7	TRBV6-6	ASSSVEGLFAGATYEQY
-	TRBJ1-1	TRBV7-6	ASSLNFLGRSEAL
medium-sized	TRBJ2-7	TRBV12-3/TRBV12-4	ASRRPGHSYEQY
-	TRBJ1-2	TRBV6-1	ASSELGQGTNYGYT
few	TRBJ1-3	TRBV6-5	ASSYTRAGNTIY
-	TRBJ2-1	TRBV10-3	AISLKTGTLNEQF
-	TRBJ1-6	TRBV6-2/TRBV6-3	ASSYSAYNSPLH
few	TRBJ2-6	TRBV6-1	ASTAGGANVLT
-	TRBJ2-2	TRBV11-2	ASSLMGYSGELF
medium-sized	TRBJ1-1	TRBV6-1	ASSVRQAESEAF
medium-sized	TRBJ1-6	TRBV20-1	SATSAGNSPLH
-	TRBJ2-3	TRBV9	ASSEEYTDTQY
many	TRBJ2-5	TRBV5-4	ASRLAGLVETQY
once	TRBJ1-1	TRBV11-1	ASSLAGQWHTEAF
few	TRBJ2-7	TRBV24-1	ATSDSGGQAFYEQY
-	TRBJ1-2	TRBV19	ASSMTVNYGYT
medium-sized	TRBJ1-6	TRBV11-3	ASSRTGSYNSPLH
-	TRBJ2-1	TRBV7-2	ASSLAGLSYNEQF
-	TRBJ2-2	TRBV5-1	ASSHGTKSGELF
-	TRBJ2-5	TRBV7-9	ASSFPVRLAGEETQY
few	TRBJ2-7	TRBV6-2/TRBV6-3	ASSSQGEQY
-	TRBJ1-4	TRBV5-6	ASSRALGATNEKLF
medium-sized	TRBJ2-7	TRBV2	ASGLQGTYEQY
few	TRBJ2-7	TRBV19	ASSNPPLVEQY
-	TRBJ2-3	TRBV27	ASSSRLAGGTDTQY
-	TRBJ2-2	TRBV11-3	ASSLDNGGGELF
-	TRBJ1-3	TRBV11-2	ASSSGGGPPGNTIY
-	TRBJ1-6	TRBV12-3/TRBV12-4	ASSLFREDNSPLH
-	TRBJ1-5	TRBV28	ASNSAGLIRTNQPQH
few	TRBJ2-1	TRBV2	ASSPDLYNEQF
-	TRBJ1-3	TRBV9	ASSSKRQGESGNTIY
-	TRBJ2-2	TRBV6-1	ASSVGNTGELF
few	TRBJ2-2	TRBV11-3	ASSLGGLAGTGELF
many	TRBJ1-4	TRBV9	ASSAEGVTGEKLF
medium-sized	TRBJ1-5	TRBV2	ASSQPDGAQH
-	TRBJ2-5	TRBV12-5	ASALTGTSKETQY